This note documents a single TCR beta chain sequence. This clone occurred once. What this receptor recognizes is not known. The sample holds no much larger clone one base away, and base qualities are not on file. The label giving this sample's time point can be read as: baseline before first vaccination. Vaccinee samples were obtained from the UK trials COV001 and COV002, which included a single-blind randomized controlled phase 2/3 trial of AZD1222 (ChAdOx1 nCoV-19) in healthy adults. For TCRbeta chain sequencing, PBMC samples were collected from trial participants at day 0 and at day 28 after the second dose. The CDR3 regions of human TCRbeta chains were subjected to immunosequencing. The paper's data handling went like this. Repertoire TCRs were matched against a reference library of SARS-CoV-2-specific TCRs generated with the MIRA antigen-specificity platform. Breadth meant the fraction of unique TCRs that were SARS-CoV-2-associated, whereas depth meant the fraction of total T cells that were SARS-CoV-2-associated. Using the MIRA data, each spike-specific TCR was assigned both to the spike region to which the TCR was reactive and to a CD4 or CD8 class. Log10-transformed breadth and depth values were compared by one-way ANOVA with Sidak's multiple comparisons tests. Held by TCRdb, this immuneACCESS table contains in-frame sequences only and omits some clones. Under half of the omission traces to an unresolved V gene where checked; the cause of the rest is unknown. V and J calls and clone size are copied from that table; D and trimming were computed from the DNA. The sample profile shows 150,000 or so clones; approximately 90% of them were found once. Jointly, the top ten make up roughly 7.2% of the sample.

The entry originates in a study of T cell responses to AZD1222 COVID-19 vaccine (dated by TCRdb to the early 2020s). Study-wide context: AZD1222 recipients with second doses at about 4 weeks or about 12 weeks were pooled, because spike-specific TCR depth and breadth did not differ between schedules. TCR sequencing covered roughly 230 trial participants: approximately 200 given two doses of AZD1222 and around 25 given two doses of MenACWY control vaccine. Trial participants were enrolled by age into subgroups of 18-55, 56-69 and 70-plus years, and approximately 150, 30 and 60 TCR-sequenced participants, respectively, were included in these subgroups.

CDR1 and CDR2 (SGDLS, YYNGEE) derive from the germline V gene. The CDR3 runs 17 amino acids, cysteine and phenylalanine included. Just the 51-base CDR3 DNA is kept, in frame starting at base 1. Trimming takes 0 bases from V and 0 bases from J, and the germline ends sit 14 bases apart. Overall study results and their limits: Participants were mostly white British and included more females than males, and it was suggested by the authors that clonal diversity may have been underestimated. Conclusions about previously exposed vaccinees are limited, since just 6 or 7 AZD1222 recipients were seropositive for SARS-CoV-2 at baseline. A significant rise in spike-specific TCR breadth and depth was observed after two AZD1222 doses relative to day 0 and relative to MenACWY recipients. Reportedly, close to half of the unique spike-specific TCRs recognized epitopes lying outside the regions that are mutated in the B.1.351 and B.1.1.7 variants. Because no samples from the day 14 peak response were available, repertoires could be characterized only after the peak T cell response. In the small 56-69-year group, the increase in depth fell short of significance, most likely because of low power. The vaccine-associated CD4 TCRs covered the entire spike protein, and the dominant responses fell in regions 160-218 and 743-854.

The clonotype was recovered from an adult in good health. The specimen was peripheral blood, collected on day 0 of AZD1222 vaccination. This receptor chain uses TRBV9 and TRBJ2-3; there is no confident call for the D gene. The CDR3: CASSVGLAGTSTDTQYF. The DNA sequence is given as TGTGCCAGCAGCGTAGGGTTGGCAGGAACTAGCACAGATACGCAGTATTTT.